The present entry profiles one T cell receptor (beta chain) with its context. The sample comes from a study of blood T cell repertoires in COVID-19. Study context: Material from acute and convalescent COVID-19 was sourced from the United States, Italy and Spain. The analysed material was cDNA or gDNA that came from T cells, B-cell-depleted T cells, or PBMCs.

Original data processing: For nucleated cells, counts were estimated from reference gene primer amplification. Sequencing was performed with immunoSEQ multiplex PCR; in TCRdb, only in-frame clones are kept and a portion is missing. The V and J calls and clone size come from that table; D and trimming were worked out from the DNA. The sample shows over 75,000 clones, roughly 85% of them seen only once. Deletions cut 8 bases from V and 6 bases from J, with 14 bases between. Germline assignment: CDR1 SNHLY and CDR2 FYNNEI. There are 13 residues in the CDR3. The sequencing sample was made of peripheral blood. This chain uses TRBV2 with TRBJ2-1; D ambiguous. The receptor comes from a human donor in a cohort sampled during active COVID-19. CDR3 in amino acids: CASLLITSNEQFF. CDR3 in DNA: TGTGCCAGCCTCCTCATTACATCCAATGAGCAGTTCTTC.